The 8 T cell receptor beta chains in this list originate from one sample, sequenced in a study of T cell responses to AZD1222 COVID-19 vaccine. Profiling relied on immunoSEQ multiplex PCR, and the TCRdb table lists in-frame clones only, not all of them. This table holds 160,000 or so clones, approximately 86% found once. Sequenced here: peripheral blood, sampled after recovery from COVID-19. These receptors all come from an adult who had recovered from COVID-19.

The chain couples TRBV4-1 to TRBJ1-1, with TRBD1 identical over 7 bases. The V and J ends lost 0 bases and 4 bases, in that order; junction bases with no gene match: 14. There are 18 residues in the CDR3. Looked up from germline, CDR1 is MGHRA and CDR2 is YSYEKL. The CDR3 DNA is TGCGCCAGCAGCCAAGATCGAACAGGGGTCGCCCTGAGCACTGAAGCTTTCTTT. Translation: CASSQDRTGVALSTEAFF.

This chain links TRBV5-1 with TRBJ1-1; the D is unclear. Trimming left V 5 bases short and J 0 bases short, with 11 bases between. The CDR3 is 14 residues long. The germline gives CDR1 SGHRS, CDR2 YFSETQ. DNA of the CDR3: TGCGCCAGCAGGACCTCACGGGTGAACACTGAAGCTTTCTTT. It is translated as CASRTSRVNTEAFF.

The rearrangement links TRBV7-8 to TRBJ2-2; 10 bases agree with TRBD1. Germline-derived CDR1 and CDR2 are SGHVS and FQNEAQ. V gave up 8 bases and J gave up 8 bases; unmatched junction bases: 8. The CDR3 spans 14 residues. The CDR3 nucleotides read TGTGCCAGCTCCTTGGGGACAGGGGTAGGGGAGCTGTTTTTT. It specifies CASSLGTGVGELFF.

This rearrangement joins TRBV7-2 to TRBJ2-7, with 8 bases identical to TRBD1. The V segment lost 5 bases and the J segment 2 bases; nucleotides outside the gene matches: 5. The CDR3 covers 14 residues. In germline, CDR1 is SGHTA, CDR2 FQGNSA. This CDR3 is CASSQGQEAYEQYF. The CDR3 coding sequence is TGTGCCAGCAGCCAGGGACAGGAAGCCTACGAGCAGTACTTC.

V is TRBV11-2 and J is TRBJ2-7, with D tentatively TRBD1 (6 bases). Trimming pared 1 base from V and 0 bases from J, leaving 13 bases between. The CDR3 has 16 amino acids. Germline V gene sequence: CDR1 SGHAT, CDR2 FQNNGV. CDR3 bases: TGTGCCAGCAGCTTAGCCACAGGGCGCGTCTCCTACGAGCAGTACTTC. It yields the protein CASSLATGRVSYEQYF. The full variable domain, with the rest looked up from reference TRBV11-2 and TRBJ2-7, is EAGVAQSPRYKIIEKRQSVAFWCNPISGHATLYWYQQILGQGPKLLIQFQNNGVVDDSQLPKDRFSAERLKGVDSTLKIQPAKLEDSAVYLCASSLATGRVSYEQYFGPGTRLTVT.

This chain links TRBV19 with TRBJ2-7; no clear D. With 5 bases removed from V and 7 bases from J, the gap between germline ends came to 24 bases. CDR1 is LNHDA and CDR2 is SQIVND in the germline V gene (reference sequence). The CDR3 covers 16 residues. The CDR3 sequence: CASSPRPAAIGQEQYF. For the CDR3, the DNA is TGTGCCAGTAGTCCCCGGCCTGCTGCGATCGGTCAGGAGCAGTACTTC. Full variable domain (rest looked up from reference TRBV19 and TRBJ2-7): DGGITQSPKYLFRKEGQNVTLSCEQNLNHDAMYWYRQDPGQGLRLIYYSQIVNDFQKGDIAEGYSVSREKKESFPLTVTSAQKNPTAFYLCASSPRPAAIGQEQYFGPGTRLTVT.

The chain couples TRBV5-4 to TRBJ1-2, with a weak D call TRBD1 (6 bases). V gave up 5 bases and J gave up 1 base, with 18 bases separating them. The CDR3 consists of 16 residues. Germline CDR1 SGHNT, CDR2 YYREEE (reference sequence). This CDR3 is CASSKNGGGLNYGYTF. The CDR3 DNA is TGTGCCAGCAGTAAAAACGGTGGGGGCCTTAACTATGGCTACACCTTC.

The CDR3 reads CASSDTGSNTEAFF. DNA for the CDR3: TGTGCCAGCAGTGATACGGGATCGAACACTGAAGCTTTCTTT. The chain links TRBV6-4 to TRBJ1-1; D is uncertain. Germline values: CDR1 MRHNA, CDR2 SNTAGT. The CDR3 has 14 residues. V was pared by 3 bases and J by 1 base, with 9 bases between.